Sequencing of this T cell receptor (beta chain) was carried out in a study of T cells in Graves' hyperthyroidism and ophthalmopathy. Study background: Before any treatment, at initial diagnosis, peripheral blood was collected.

On this clonotype: The target antigen is unknown.

Germline CDR1 is SGHRS and CDR2 is YFSETQ. The CDR3 extends over 14 amino acids. V was pared by 0 bases and J by 4 bases, with 10 bases between. TCR beta CDR3 regions were amplified from RNA. HTBI primers were used for first-round RT-PCR of the TCR CDR3. TCRdb reprocessed the multiplex PCR reads via MiXCR and lists one record per CDR3 protein. In the table there are some 760,000 distinct CDR3 sequences, 11% to 15% of which are singletons. The study, taken as a whole, reports: Ophthalmopathy, which appeared later, was predicted by the model a median approximately six months before onset. Most thyroid-expanded clonotypes above 0.001 were also found in blood.

Graves' hyperthyroidism is called stable when ophthalmopathy does not progress within 18 months. This clonotype was obtained from a woman aged 18-29 years with Graves' hyperthyroidism. The sample taken for sequencing was blood. J is TRBJ1-2 and V is TRBV5-1; possible D gene TRBD1, 5 bases. CDR3 residues: CASSLGQTRYGYTF. The DNA for the CDR3 is TGCGCCAGCAGCTTGGGACAGACGCGCTATGGCTACACCTTC.